Listed here are 29 T cell receptor beta chains from one sample, sequenced in a study of breast tumors, draining lymph nodes, adjacent tissues. Axillary draining lymph nodes of breast cancer patients supplied the node samples. TCRdb re-derived calls from the multiplex PCR reads in MiXCR, one entry per CDR3 protein. This sample yields 200,000 to 250,000 distinct CDR3 sequences, of which around 35% are seen a single time; about 3.3% belongs to the top ten. The sample was axillary lymph node tissue. The receptor set was obtained from a female donor with breast cancer. Some clones in this sample may be carry-over from other donors' samples.

This clonotype was detected many times. The chain combines TRBV5-1 with TRBJ2-1; tentatively, D is TRBD2 (6 bases). Germline CDR1 and CDR2: SGHRS and YFSETQ. V gave up 3 bases and J gave up 6 bases, with 10 bases separating them. This CDR3 spans 13 amino acids. The CDR3, as DNA: TGCGCCAGCAGCTCACTCGGGGGCAATGAGCAGTTCTTC. As protein: CASSSLGGNEQFF.

This clonotype showed up just once. The chain carries TRBV5-1 and TRBJ2-3; 8 bases fit TRBD2. Germline V gene data show CDR1 as SGHRS and CDR2 as YFSETQ. The CDR3 is 14 residues long. V shed 5 bases, J shed 11 bases, and the junction held 13 bases outside the gene matches. This chain's CDR3 is CASRRTSGLNEQYF. The CDR3 DNA reads as TGCGCCAGCAGGAGAACTAGCGGATTAAATGAGCAGTATTTT.

This clonotype was detected many times. The V call is TRBV5-1, the J call TRBJ1-4, with D uncertain. This CDR3 is 13 amino acids long. Between the trimmed V and J ends, which lost 1 base and 4 bases, there was a span of 5 bases. CDR1 is SGHRS and CDR2 is YFSETQ in the germline V gene. The CDR3 bases are TGCGCCAGCAGCTTGCAGTTTAATGAAAAACTGTTTTTT. This sequence encodes CASSLQFNEKLFF. The full variable domain, in which reference TRBV5-1 and TRBJ1-4 provide the parts outside the CDR3, is KAGVTQTPRYLIKTRGQQVTLSCSPISGHRSVSWYQQTPGQGLQFLFEYFSETQRNKGNFPGRFSGRQFSNSRSEMNVSTLELGDSALYLCASSLQFNEKLFFGSGTQLSVL.

To note about this clonotype: Sequence at one end of the junction differs from germline and may be a read error. The chain couples TRBV12-5 to TRBJ2-3; the D gene is possibly TRBD1 (5 bases). The length of the CDR3 is 11 residues. The germline V gene has CDR1 LGHNT and CDR2 FRNRAP. For the CDR3, the DNA is TGTGCTAGTGGGACGACAGTTACGCAGTATTTT. Amino acid sequence: CASGTTVTQYF.

As to this clonotype: A much larger clonotype is one base distant, so this may be a read error. The chain has TRBV19 and TRBJ1-3; D unresolved. Trimming took 6 bases from V and 0 from J, leaving 9 bases between them. This CDR3 comprises 14 residues. Germline CDR1 reads LNHDA; CDR2 reads SQIVND (reference sequence). The CDR3 reads CASSVSRSGNTIYF. In DNA form, the CDR3 reads TGTGCCAGTAGCGTCTCCCGCTCTGGAAACACCATATATTTT.

The chain joins TRBV27 to TRBJ2-1; TRBD2 matches 9 bases. Looked up from germline, CDR1 is MNHEY and CDR2 is SMNVEV (reference sequence). Germline trimming cut 5 bases from V and 7 bases from J; bases unmatched to any gene: 12. The CDR3 sequence is 16 residues long. CDR3 region: CASSLTVAGGRNEQFF. The CDR3 bases are TGTGCCAGCAGTCTCACGGTGGCGGGGGGGCGTAATGAGCAGTTCTTC.

The V and J genes are TRBV2 and TRBJ1-2; 7 nucleotides agree with TRBD1. Germline V gives CDR1 SNHLY, CDR2 FYNNEI. This CDR3 spans 16 amino acids. Trimming removed 6 bases from V and 1 base from J; junction bases left unmatched: 11. The CDR3 coding sequence is TGTGCCAGCAGCGGCCCGGGACAGATCTTTAACTATGGCTACACCTTC. Translating it yields CASSGPGQIFNYGYTF.

Regarding this clonotype: Being one base from a much bigger clone, this may be a read error. The gene calls are TRBV6-1 and TRBJ1-3; D possibly corresponds to TRBD1 (6 bases). This CDR3 has 14 residues. The ends were cut back, 6 bases at V and 1 base at J, with 10 bases in the middle. Germline CDR1 and CDR2: MNHNS and SASEGT. The CDR3 is CASRPRGSGNTIYF. The CDR3 nucleotides read TGTGCCAGCAGGCCCAGGGGATCTGGAAACACCATATATTTT.

A few counts support this clonotype. A read error may be the cause here, since a much bigger clone is one base away. This chain uses TRBV7-9 with TRBJ2-3; 10 nucleotides agree with TRBD1. Germline CDR1 and CDR2: SEHNR and FQNEAQ (reference sequence). The ends lost 4 bases at V and 8 bases at J; junction bases unmatched: 6. The CDR3 consists of 14 residues. The chain's CDR3 is CASSSGQGRGTQYF. CDR3 coding DNA: TGTGCCAGCAGCTCGGGACAGGGGAGAGGTACGCAGTATTTT.

This chain links TRBV6-5 with TRBJ2-7, with D tentatively TRBD1 (5 bases). Germline V gives CDR1 MNHEY, CDR2 SVGAGI. The CDR3 sequence is 15 residues long. V lost 6 bases and J 2 bases, leaving 17 bases between the germline ends. CDR3 DNA: TGTGCCAGCAGGCGTGCACTGGACAAAACCTACGAGCAGTACTTC. It specifies CASRRALDKTYEQYF.

This clonotype came up many times. This chain connects TRBV11-2 to TRBJ2-1; D not resolved. CDR3 length: 13 amino acids. V lost 4 bases to trimming and J lost 8 bases, with 12 bases between them. CDR1 is SGHAT, CDR2 FQNNGV, per germline. The CDR3 loop is CASSSPIGDEQFF. The CDR3 DNA is TGTGCCAGCAGCTCTCCCATTGGGGATGAGCAGTTCTTC.

This clonotype was recorded at least ten times. The V gene is TRBV12-3 or TRBV12-4, the J gene TRBJ2-7, with TRBD2 matching over 8 bases. V shed 6 bases, J shed 2 bases, and the junction held 3 bases outside the gene matches. The CDR3 has 13 amino acids. The CDR3 DNA reads as TGTGCCAGCAGGATAGCGGGAACCTACGAGCAGTACTTC. This gives the protein CASRIAGTYEQYF.

The sample holds many counts of this clonotype. The chain employs TRBV7-2 and TRBJ2-7; 13 nucleotides align to TRBD2. Germline loops: CDR1 SGHTA, CDR2 FQGNSA. This CDR3 has 18 residues. The ends lost 4 bases at V and 0 bases at J; junction bases unmatched: 9. The CDR3 protein is CASSSQTSGGSFSYEQYF. In DNA form, the CDR3 reads TGTGCCAGCAGCTCCCAGACTAGCGGGGGGTCCTTCTCCTACGAGCAGTACTTC. The whole variable domain, filled in from reference TRBV7-2 and TRBJ2-7, reads GAGVSQSPSNKVTEKGKDVELRCDPISGHTALYWYRQSLGQGLEFLIYFQGNSAPDKSGLPSDRFSAERTGGSVSTLTIQRTQQEDSAVYLCASSSQTSGGSFSYEQYFGPGTRLTVT.

With regard to this clonotype: Just one base apart from a much larger clone, this may be a read error. This chain connects TRBV5-1 to TRBJ2-1; D perhaps matches TRBD1 (6 bases). Trimming took off 2 bases at V and 8 bases at J, with 14 bases between the two ends. Germline V CDR1 and CDR2: SGHRS, YFSETQ. The length of the CDR3 is 14 residues. The CDR3 nucleotides read TGCGCCAGCAGCTTTCGGGACACTTACGATGAGCAGTTCTTC. It translates to CASSFRDTYDEQFF.

This clonotype was detected once. V usage is TRBV7-2 and J usage is TRBJ2-7, with 8 bases fitting TRBD2. V was pared by 2 bases and J by 9 bases, with 12 bases of the junction left unmatched. CDR3 size: 15 residues. Germline V gene data show CDR1 as SGHTA and CDR2 as FQGNSA. The CDR3: CASSLTGGRPGAQYF. In nucleotides, the CDR3 is TGTGCCAGCAGCTTAACGGGGGGGAGGCCCGGTGCGCAGTACTTC.

About this clonotype: A read error may explain this, as a much larger clone is one base away. This chain joins TRBV20-1 and TRBJ2-2, with no clear D. V shed 1 base and J shed 6 bases, with 18 bases lying between them. The CDR3 runs to 16 residues. From germline, CDR1 is DFQATT and CDR2 SNEGSKA (reference sequence). The CDR3 protein is CSARVGRTLNAGELFF. DNA of the CDR3: TGCAGTGCTAGAGTCGGTCGTACGCTAAACGCCGGGGAGCTGTTTTTT.

This clonotype came up many times. The CDR3 reads CATSRQQGPQSPLHF. CDR3 DNA sequence: TGTGCCACCAGCAGACAACAGGGACCGCAATCACCCCTCCACTTT. The chain uses TRBV15 and TRBJ1-6; possibly TRBD1 for D (6 bases). CDR1 and CDR2 (germline): LNHNV, YYDKDF (reference sequence). V was trimmed by 2 bases and J by 10 bases, leaving 15 bases between them. This CDR3 spans 15 amino acids.

About this clonotype: One end of the junction does not line up with germline, which may come from a read error. This chain uses TRBV7-7 with TRBJ1-2; D unresolved. Germline assignment: CDR1 SSHAT and CDR2 FNYEAQ (reference sequence). The CDR3 totals 17 residues. CDR3 bases: TGTGCTAGCAGCTTCTCCCAAGGTGGTTACCCCAACTATGGCTACACCTTC. Its protein is CASSFSQGGYPNYGYTF.

With respect to this clonotype: This CDR3 fails to terminate in the conserved phenylalanine or tryptophan, so it likely reflects a read error. Because the CDR3's place on the DNA is in doubt, the DNA is left out and the CDR3 is given as listed by TCRdb. The chain recombines TRBV12-3 or TRBV12-4 with TRBJ1-3; the DNA was not compared with TRBD1, the D call given in the table. The CDR3 extends over 10 residues, inclusive of both ends. The CDR3 region is CASSLGGTVS.

The chain uses TRBV5-1 and TRBJ1-1; 7 positions match TRBD1. The J segment lost 3 bases and the V segment lost 5 bases, leaving 7 bases of the junction unmatched. CDR1 is SGHRS, CDR2 YFSETQ, per germline. This CDR3 has 14 amino acids. The CDR3 loop is CASRPGGGDTEAFF. In DNA form, the CDR3 reads TGCGCCAGCAGACCAGGGGGAGGGGACACTGAAGCTTTCTTT.

There are many counts of this clonotype. This sequence joins TRBV5-1 and TRBJ2-5; TRBD1 aligns across 8 bases. CDR1 is SGHRS and CDR2 is YFSETQ in the germline V gene. The V and J ends lost 6 bases and 2 bases, in that order; junction bases with no gene match: 9. This CDR3 has 15 amino acids. Written as DNA, the CDR3 is TGCGCCAGCAATCGACAGGGGCAGTTACAAGAGACCCAGTACTTC. This gives the protein CASNRQGQLQETQYF.

This clonotype appeared many times. The rearrangement uses TRBV3-1 and TRBJ2-7; possible D gene TRBD1, 5 bases. CDR1 LGHDT and CDR2 YNNKEL come from the germline V gene (reference sequence). CDR3 length: 15 residues. V was pared by 0 bases and J by 0 bases, with 9 bases between. This CDR3 reads CASSQEGRVSYEQYF. CDR3 bases: TGTGCCAGCAGCCAAGAGGGCAGGGTCTCCTACGAGCAGTACTTC.

To note about this clonotype: With a much larger clone just one base away, this may be a read error. V usage is TRBV6-5 and J usage is TRBJ2-3, with 8 bases identical to TRBD1. The CDR3 consists of 12 residues. The V and J ends lost 8 bases and 6 bases, in that order; junction bases with no gene match: 4. From germline, CDR1 is MNHEY and CDR2 SVGAGI. Written as DNA, the CDR3 is TGTGCCAGCGGACAGGGAACGGATACGCAGTATTTT. This codes for CASGQGTDTQYF.

This clonotype has a handful of counts. One base away lies a much larger clone, so this may be a sequencing read error. V is TRBV20-1 and J is TRBJ1-2; D may be TRBD1 (5 bases). CDR1 is DFQATT, CDR2 SNEGSKA, per germline (reference sequence). The CDR3 covers 13 residues. For the CDR3, the DNA is TGCAGTGCTAGTGAGGGGTCTAACTATGCCTACACCTTC. Translated, it gives CSASEGSNYAYTF.

Details on this clonotype: A much larger clonotype is one base distant, so this may be a read error. This sequence joins TRBV3-1 and TRBJ1-6; D gene unclear. Germline values: CDR1 LGHDT, CDR2 YNNKEL (reference sequence). V lost 1 base to trimming and J lost 5 bases, with 6 bases between them. This CDR3 is built from 14 residues. CDR3: CASSQGSDNSPLHF. CDR3 in DNA: TGTGCCAGCAGCCAAGGTTCGGATAATTCACCCCTCCACTTT.

This clonotype was seen many times. The chain employs TRBV7-6 and TRBJ2-7, with TRBD1 matching 7 bases. The CDR3 totals 16 residues. J lost 0 bases, V lost 4 bases, and 9 bases had no gene match. Germline lookup yields CDR1 SGHVS and CDR2 FNYEAQ. The CDR3 reads CASSSKGQVPSYEQYF. The CDR3 DNA follows: TGTGCCAGCAGCTCCAAAGGACAGGTACCCTCCTACGAGCAGTACTTC.

This clonotype was found a few times. The chain has TRBV13 and TRBJ2-4, with D uncertain. CDR3 length: 13 residues. Trimming pared 5 bases from V and 3 bases from J, leaving 8 bases between. Germline lookup yields CDR1 PRHDT and CDR2 FYEKMQ (reference sequence). This CDR3 reads CASSKGFKNIQYF. CDR3 bases: TGTGCCAGCAGCAAAGGCTTCAAAAACATTCAGTACTTC.

This clonotype was detected ten times or more. The gene calls are TRBV11-2 and TRBJ1-3; 10 nucleotides agree with TRBD1. This CDR3 has 16 residues. V was pared by 5 bases and J by 1 base, with 5 bases of the junction left unmatched. Germline V gene lookup returns CDR1 SGHAT and CDR2 FQNNGV. This CDR3 is CASSKDRGGSGNTIYF. As DNA, the CDR3 is TGTGCCAGCAGCAAGGACAGGGGGGGATCTGGAAACACCATATATTTT.

There are many counts of this clonotype. The V and J genes are TRBV7-2 and TRBJ2-5; 14 nucleotides align to TRBD2. The germline CDR1 and CDR2 sequences are SGHTA and FQGNSA. The ends lost 5 bases at V and 2 bases at J; junction bases unmatched: 4. This CDR3 contains 16 residues. The CDR3 nucleotides read TGTGCCAGCAGCCGGACTAGCGGGGGGCCGCAAGAGACCCAGTACTTC. Protein product: CASSRTSGGPQETQYF.